This T cell receptor (beta chain) was recovered during a study of T cell responses to AZD1222 COVID-19 vaccine. Study-wide results and caveats: Regions 160-218 and 743-854 dominated among vaccine-associated CD4 TCRs spanning spike.

About this clone itself: The antigen remains unidentified.

The CDR3 has 14 amino acids. The germline V gene encodes CDR1 MNHEY and CDR2 SVGAGI. Between the trimmed V and J ends, which lost 5 bases and 4 bases, there was a span of 14 bases. Measured with immunoSEQ multiplex PCR; TCRdb has only the in-frame clones, and not every one. The sample includes some 84,000 clones, 80% to 90% of them seen just once. Source: peripheral blood, taken on day 0 of AZD1222 vaccination. This chain joins TRBV6-5 and TRBJ1-1; D call uncertain. This sequence originates from an adult in good health. CDR3 nucleotide sequence: TGTGCCAGCAGTAGCGACGGGGTAATCACTGAAGCTTTCTTT. Its protein product is CASSSDGVITEAFF.